A single sample gave rise to the 18 T cell receptor beta chains below, sequenced in a study of blood T cell repertoires in COVID-19. Measured with immunoSEQ multiplex PCR; TCRdb has only the in-frame clones, and not every one. Of around 200,000 clones listed, roughly 86% are singletons. Sequenced input: PBMCs or T cells enriched from blood (not recorded which). All receptors derive from a man aged 35-49 years with acute COVID-19.

The chain carries TRBV7-2 and TRBJ1-1, with unresolved D. Trimming removed 2 bases from V and 1 base from J, with 8 bases in between. Germline CDR1 and CDR2: SGHTA and FQGNSA. The CDR3 consists of 14 residues. CDR3 loop: CASSLLGGNTEAFF. The CDR3 DNA follows: TGTGCCAGCAGCTTATTAGGAGGGAACACTGAAGCTTTCTTT.

V is TRBV5-4 and J is TRBJ2-1, with 7 bases lining up with TRBD2. Looked up from germline, CDR1 is SGHNT and CDR2 is YYREEE (reference sequence). With V trimmed by 5 bases and J by 7 bases, 9 bases remained unmatched. The CDR3 length is 14 residues. The CDR3 protein is CASRSPPGGNEQFF. CDR3 DNA: TGTGCCAGCAGGTCCCCCCCGGGGGGAAATGAGCAGTTCTTC.

This clone was counted a single time. The rearrangement uses TRBV7-9 and TRBJ2-1; D possibly corresponds to TRBD1 (9 bases). Germline assignment: CDR1 SEHNR and CDR2 FQNEAQ (reference sequence). This CDR3 has 18 amino acids. Trimming shortened V by 6 bases and J by 0 bases, and 21 bases separated the two germline ends. The CDR3 bases are TGTGCCAGCAGAGCGGGGGATCCGACAGGGGGCTCCTACAATGAGCAGTTCTTC. It is translated as CASRAGDPTGGSYNEQFF.

The rearrangement uses TRBV2 and TRBJ2-2; D gene unclear. The CDR3 is 16 residues long. Trimming removed 2 bases from V and 0 bases from J, with 10 bases in between. Per germline, CDR1 SNHLY and CDR2 FYNNEI. CDR3 loop: CASSERQATNTGELFF. Written as DNA, the CDR3 is TGTGCCAGCAGTGAACGGCAGGCAACGAACACCGGGGAGCTGTTTTTT.

With respect to this clone: Other DNA sequences in the same sample also yield this CDR3. The chain couples TRBV7-9 to TRBJ1-6; the D is unclear. V shed 4 bases and J shed 7 bases, with 5 bases lying between them. This CDR3 has 12 residues. Germline V CDR1 and CDR2: SEHNR, FQNEAQ (reference sequence). The CDR3 DNA sequence: TGTGCCAGCAGCTCCCAGAATTCACCCCTCCACTTT. Amino acid sequence: CASSSQNSPLHF.

The chain carries TRBV10-3 and TRBJ1-3; a weak D match, TRBD1 (6 bases). Germline CDR1 ENHRY, CDR2 SYGVKD. This CDR3 is built from 13 residues. Deletions cut 4 bases from V and 4 bases from J, with 8 bases between. The CDR3 sequence: CAISGTAGNTIYF. Here the CDR3 DNA reads TGTGCCATCAGTGGGACAGCCGGAAACACCATATATTTT.

The rearrangement links TRBV19 to TRBJ2-3; 8 bases fit TRBD1. Germline lookup yields CDR1 LNHDA and CDR2 SQIVND (reference sequence). Trimming removed 6 bases from V and 6 bases from J; junction bases left unmatched: 8. This CDR3 is built from 14 residues. Written as DNA, the CDR3 is TGTGCCAGTAGGATGACAGGGGACGAGGATACGCAGTATTTT. Encoded protein: CASRMTGDEDTQYF. Drawing the rest from reference TRBV19 and TRBJ2-3, the complete variable domain is DGGITQSPKYLFRKEGQNVTLSCEQNLNHDAMYWYRQDPGQGLRLIYYSQIVNDFQKGDIAEGYSVSREKKESFPLTVTSAQKNPTAFYLCASRMTGDEDTQYFGPGTRLTVL.

The chain combines TRBV7-9 with TRBJ1-2; D may be TRBD1 (5 bases). Germline CDR1 and CDR2: SEHNR and FQNEAQ (reference sequence). The CDR3 sequence is 13 residues long. V was pared by 2 bases and J by 4 bases, with 8 bases between. In nucleotides, the CDR3 is TGTGCCAGCAGCTTATCAGGGTTCTATGGCTACACCTTC. It codes for CASSLSGFYGYTF.

The chain employs TRBV3-1 (or the pseudogene TRBV3-2) and TRBJ1-2; tentative D call: TRBD1 (5 bases). Trimming left V 1 base short and J 5 bases short, with 11 bases between. The CDR3 spans 14 residues. Germline V gives CDR1 LGHDT, CDR2 YNNKEL (reference sequence). CDR3 DNA sequence: TGTGCCAGCAGCCAAGTTTGGGGGGATTATGGCTACACCTTC. Protein: CASSQVWGDYGYTF.

The chain carries TRBV27 and TRBJ2-7, with D perhaps matching TRBD2 (5 bases). The V gene lost 2 bases and the J gene lost 4 bases, with 6 bases spanning the gap. The CDR3 sequence is 12 residues long. Per germline, CDR1 MNHEY and CDR2 SMNVEV (reference sequence). CDR3 bases: TGTGCCAGCAGTTTACGGGGTTACGAGCAGTACTTC. Its protein is CASSLRGYEQYF.

The rearrangement uses TRBV12-3 or TRBV12-4 and TRBJ2-5; the match to TRBD2 covers 10 bases. The CDR3 has 12 amino acids. Germline trimming cut 6 bases from V and 5 bases from J; bases unmatched to any gene: 0. The CDR3 loop reads CASRGLAETQYF. The CDR3 DNA reads TGTGCCAGCAGGGGACTAGCGGAGACCCAGTACTTC.

This chain uses TRBV5-1 with TRBJ1-2; D is undetermined. Germline loops: CDR1 SGHRS, CDR2 YFSETQ. The CDR3 has 13 residues. V was pared by 0 bases and J by 3 bases, with 6 bases between. The CDR3 DNA is TGCGCCAGCAGCTTGGTCCCAGACTATGGCTACACCTTC. This codes for CASSLVPDYGYTF.

This clone has only a few counts. The chain couples TRBV7-2 to TRBJ2-6, with D possibly TRBD1 on 5 matching bases. This CDR3 is built from 15 residues. Germline loops: CDR1 SGHTA, CDR2 FQGNSA. V lost 5 bases to trimming and J lost 0 bases, with 8 bases between them. The chain's CDR3 is CASSPQGSGANVLTF. As DNA, the CDR3 is TGTGCCAGCAGCCCCCAGGGCTCTGGGGCCAACGTCCTGACTTTC.

The chain combines TRBV7-9 with TRBJ1-3; weak D call: TRBD1 (5 bases). V was trimmed by 3 bases and J by 7 bases, leaving 10 bases between them. Per the germline V gene, CDR1 is SEHNR and CDR2 is FQNEAQ (reference sequence). The CDR3 contains 13 residues. The CDR3 bases are TGTGCCAGCAGCTTCGCAGGGAGGAACACCATATATTTT. It specifies CASSFAGRNTIYF.

This sequence joins TRBV5-1 and TRBJ1-1; D is perhaps TRBD1 (5 bases). The germline V gene encodes CDR1 SGHRS and CDR2 YFSETQ. The CDR3 length is 14 residues. The germline V and J ends were trimmed by 2 bases and 0 bases, with 8 bases remaining between them. CDR3 DNA: TGCGCCAGCAGCTTCGCGGGGGTGAACACTGAAGCTTTCTTT. This codes for CASSFAGVNTEAFF. Together with reference TRBV5-1 and TRBJ1-1, the CDR3 gives the full variable domain: KAGVTQTPRYLIKTRGQQVTLSCSPISGHRSVSWYQQTPGQGLQFLFEYFSETQRNKGNFPGRFSGRQFSNSRSEMNVSTLELGDSALYLCASSFAGVNTEAFFGQGTRLTVV.

The V call is TRBV19, the J call TRBJ1-2; D ambiguous. This CDR3 comprises 14 residues. Between the trimmed V and J ends, which lost 1 base and 4 bases, there was a span of 10 bases. Germline assignment: CDR1 LNHDA and CDR2 SQIVND (reference sequence). The CDR3 nucleotides are TGTGCCAGTAGTATAGGCAGGCTTTCCTATGGCTACACCTTC. Translating it yields CASSIGRLSYGYTF.

CDR3 coding DNA: TGCGCCAGCAGCCGGGGAGGCCAGGGCCCGCGCAATCAGCCCCAGCATTTT. Translating gives CASSRGGQGPRNQPQHF. V and J are TRBV4-1 and TRBJ1-5; D perhaps matches TRBD1 (5 bases). From germline, CDR1 is MGHRA and CDR2 YSYEKL. V was cut by 4 bases and J by 2 bases, with 18 bases left in between. The CDR3 contains 17 residues.

This clone was counted between two and nine times. The chain combines TRBV28 with TRBJ1-1; D not resolved. This CDR3 is built from 15 residues. Germline V gene lookup returns CDR1 MDHEN and CDR2 SYDVKM. V lost 3 bases to trimming and J lost 1 base, with 12 bases between them. The CDR3 region is CASSFPITGNTEAFF. Here the CDR3 DNA reads TGTGCCAGCAGTTTCCCCATCACTGGGAACACTGAAGCTTTCTTT.